The source of this TCR beta chain is a study of metastatic and nonmetastatic thyroid tumors. About the study: Repertoire data that came from the blood and tumor or nodule tissue of malignant and benign thyroid patients were compared.

Original processing notes: The study's classifier, a distant-metastasis tool for papillary thyroid cancer, was built using CDR3 differences across clinicopathological groups. TCRdb re-analyzed the PCR reads through MiXCR. These V and J calls originate from TCRdb's pipeline instead of the authors' own analysis. The sample holds around 10,000 clones, approximately 30% seen once. About this clone: The target antigen is unknown.

The CDR3 totals 12 residues. Trimming took off 10 bases at V and 8 bases at J, with 17 bases between the two ends. From germline, CDR1 is LNHDA and CDR2 SQIVND (reference sequence). Study-level points and caveats: Reports indicated that malignant thyroid tumors showed significantly higher TCR beta diversity than benign nodules did, in blood and tumor.

Before thyroid surgery, none of the patients had received any treatment. The sequenced material came from tumor tissue. The clonotype comes from a male donor with papillary thyroid cancer or a benign thyroid nodule (not recorded which). Some clones in this sample may be carry-over from other donors' samples. This chain joins TRBV19 and TRBJ1-2; possible D gene TRBD1, 5 bases. The CDR3 nucleotides read TGTGCCACCGGACGGGGGTCGGGCGGCTACACCTTC. This translates into CATGRGSGGYTF.